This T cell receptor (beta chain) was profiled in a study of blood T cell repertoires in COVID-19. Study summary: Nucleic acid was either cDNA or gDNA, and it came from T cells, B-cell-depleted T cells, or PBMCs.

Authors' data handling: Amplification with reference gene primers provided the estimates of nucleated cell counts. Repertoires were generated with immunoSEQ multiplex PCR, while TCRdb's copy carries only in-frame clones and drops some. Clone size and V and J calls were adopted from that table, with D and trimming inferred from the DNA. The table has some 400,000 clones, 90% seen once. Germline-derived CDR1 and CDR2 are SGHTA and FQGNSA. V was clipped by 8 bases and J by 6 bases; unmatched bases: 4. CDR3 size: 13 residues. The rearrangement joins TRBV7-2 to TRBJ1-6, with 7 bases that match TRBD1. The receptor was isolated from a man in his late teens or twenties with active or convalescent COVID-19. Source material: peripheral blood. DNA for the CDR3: TGTGCCAGCGGACAGGAATTTAATTCACCCCTCCACTTT. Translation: CASGQEFNSPLHF.